These T cell receptor beta chains were read from a single sample in a study of shared clonotypes between healthy human individuals. The repertoire was sequenced with immunoSEQ multiplex PCR; TCRdb's copy has only in-frame clones and lacks some. This table has around 1,900,000 clones, 93% appearing once. Source material: naive CD8+ T cells from PBMCs. The source of these receptors is a man younger than 35 in good health. Some clones in this sample may be carry-over from other donors' samples. CDR3s include the opening cysteine and the closing phenylalanine or tryptophan. A D gene is named only where the DNA matches it firmly.

j_call	d_call	v_call	cdr3_aa	cdr3_nt
TRBJ2-7	TRBD2	TRBV19	CASSIGTSGRDEQYF	TGTGCCAGTAGTATCGGTACTAGCGGGAGGGACGAGCAGTACTTC
TRBJ2-1	-	TRBV29-1	CSLSPGSSSYNEQFF	TGCAGCCTCTCGCCGGGCTCGAGCTCCTACAATGAGCAGTTCTTC
TRBJ1-5	-	TRBV6-1	CASSGHGGVRGNNQPQHF	TGTGCCAGCAGTGGCCATGGAGGGGTACGGGGGAACAATCAGCCCCAGCATTTT
TRBJ2-7	-	TRBV30	CAWSRGSPYEQYF	TGTGCCTGGAGCCGAGGGAGCCCCTACGAGCAGTACTTC
TRBJ1-5	-	TRBV30	CAWSTAHGNQPQHF	TGTGCCTGGTCGACAGCCCATGGCAATCAGCCCCAGCATTTT
TRBJ2-1	-	TRBV6-5	CASSYSTLGSYNEQFF	TGTGCCAGCAGTTACTCCACGTTAGGGTCCTACAATGAGCAGTTCTTC
TRBJ1-2	-	TRBV29-1	CSVGSNYGYTF	TGCAGCGTTGGGTCGAACTATGGCTACACCTTC
TRBJ2-1	TRBD1	TRBV15	CATSRRDRGQREQFF	TGTGCCACCAGCCGTCGGGACAGGGGGCAAAGAGAGCAGTTCTTC
TRBJ2-7	TRBD1	TRBV29-1	CSVDGGTGGLYEQYF	TGCAGCGTTGACGGTGGGACAGGGGGTCTGTACGAGCAGTACTTC
TRBJ2-7	-	TRBV4-2	CASSQVAVTYEQYF	TGTGCCAGCAGCCAAGTGGCGGTTACCTACGAGCAGTACTTC
TRBJ2-7	TRBD1	TRBV19	CASSMGQWYEQYF	TGTGCCAGTAGTATGGGACAGTGGTACGAGCAGTACTTC